One T cell receptor (beta chain) is described in this entry. These data are taken from a study of T cell responses to AZD1222 COVID-19 vaccine. The V gene's germline CDR1 is ENHRY and CDR2 SYGVKD. The CDR3 consists of 16 residues. The germline V and J ends were trimmed by 4 bases and 0 bases, with 14 bases remaining between them. The protocol was immunoSEQ multiplex PCR, while the TCRdb copy is restricted to in-frame clones and leaves out a portion. The table records just over 150,000 clones, roughly nine tenths of them present only once. V usage is TRBV10-3 and J usage is TRBJ2-3, with a weak D call TRBD2 (7 bases). The receptor comes from an adult who had recovered from COVID-19. The sample in question was peripheral blood, obtained after recovery from COVID-19. CDR3 nucleotides: TGTGCCATCAGTGGAGGGGGGGCGATTAGCACAGATACGCAGTATTTT. Protein product: CAISGGGAISTDTQYF.